This TCR beta chain was sequenced in a study of vaccination and CD4 T cells after COVID-19. At the level of the study: Investigators drew the post-COVID samples a median around 93 days after diagnosis, with a range of 35 to 161. Cells were stimulated with overlapping spike peptide pools from SARS-CoV-2, HCoV-NL63, HCoV-OC43 and HCoV-229E. Study-level results: Spike mono-reactivity was found in 304 of the 307 vaccine-specific clones identified in convalescent patients.

Treatment described: roughly 10-day PBMC culture with coronavirus spike peptide pools or control peptides (ViraFEST assay). CDR1 and CDR2 from the germline V gene are SGHTA and FQGNSA. V shed 10 bases and J 5 bases; nucleotides not matched to a gene: 19. The CDR3 consists of 17 residues. An Oncomine TCR Beta short-read assay was used to sequence the DNA from cultured CD4+ T cells. In this case, cultured CD4+ T cells provided the extracted genomic DNA. TCRdb re-called the PCR reads with MiXCR, one entry per CDR3 protein. This table has roughly 5,300 distinct CDR3 sequences, approximately 44% appearing once. This clonotype was counted only a few times. Antigen unknown.

The chain uses TRBV7-2 and TRBJ2-5; 10 bases fit TRBD2. The TCR was taken from a human donor who had recovered from COVID-19. The sample taken for sequencing was CD4+ T cells from blood, cultured in vitro. CDR3 residues: CATRRGSGGSMGETQYF. As DNA, the CDR3 is TGTGCCACCCGGAGGGGTAGCGGGGGGTCTATGGGGGAGACCCAGTACTTC.